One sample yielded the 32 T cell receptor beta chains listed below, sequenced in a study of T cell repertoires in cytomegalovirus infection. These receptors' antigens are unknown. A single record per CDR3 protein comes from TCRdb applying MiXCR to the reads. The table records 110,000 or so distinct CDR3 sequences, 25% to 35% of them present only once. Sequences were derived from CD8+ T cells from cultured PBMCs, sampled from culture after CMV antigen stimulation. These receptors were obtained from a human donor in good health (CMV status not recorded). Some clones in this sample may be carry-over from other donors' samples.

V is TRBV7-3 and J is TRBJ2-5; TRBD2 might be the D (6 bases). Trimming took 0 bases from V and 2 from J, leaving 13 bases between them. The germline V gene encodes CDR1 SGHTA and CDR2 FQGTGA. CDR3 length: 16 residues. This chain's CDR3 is CASSLTSGTCQETQYF. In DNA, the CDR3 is TGTGCCAGCAGCTTAACGTCCGGGACTTGTCAAGAGACCCAGTACTTC.

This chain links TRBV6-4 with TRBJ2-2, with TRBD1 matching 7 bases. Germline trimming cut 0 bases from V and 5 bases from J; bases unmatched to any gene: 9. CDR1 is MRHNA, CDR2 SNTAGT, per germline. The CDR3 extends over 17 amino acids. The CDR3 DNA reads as TGTGCCAGCAGTGACTCGTGGGCTCAGGGGGAAACCGGGGAGCTGTTTTTT. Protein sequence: CASSDSWAQGETGELFF.

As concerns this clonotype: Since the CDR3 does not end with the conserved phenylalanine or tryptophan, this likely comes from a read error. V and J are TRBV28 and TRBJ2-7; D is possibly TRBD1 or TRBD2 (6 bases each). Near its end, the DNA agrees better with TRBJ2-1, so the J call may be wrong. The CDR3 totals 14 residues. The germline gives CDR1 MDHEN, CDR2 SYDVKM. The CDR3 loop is CASSFRGGSLAQFR. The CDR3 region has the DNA TGTGCCAGCAGTTTCCGAGGGGGGTCACTCGCCCAGTTCAGG.

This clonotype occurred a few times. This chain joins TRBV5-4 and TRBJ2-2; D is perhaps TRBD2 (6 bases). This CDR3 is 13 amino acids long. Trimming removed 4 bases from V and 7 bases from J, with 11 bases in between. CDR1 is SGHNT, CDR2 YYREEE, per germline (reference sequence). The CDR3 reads CASSVTSSGELFF. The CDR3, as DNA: TGTGCCAGCAGCGTTACTAGCAGCGGGGAGCTGTTTTTT.

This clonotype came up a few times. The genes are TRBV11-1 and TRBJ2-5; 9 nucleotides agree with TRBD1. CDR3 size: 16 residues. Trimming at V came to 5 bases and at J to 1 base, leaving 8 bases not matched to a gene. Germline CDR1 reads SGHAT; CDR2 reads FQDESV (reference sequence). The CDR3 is CASSAEGQGGQETQYF. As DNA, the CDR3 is TGTGCCAGCAGCGCCGAGGGACAGGGCGGCCAAGAGACCCAGTACTTC.

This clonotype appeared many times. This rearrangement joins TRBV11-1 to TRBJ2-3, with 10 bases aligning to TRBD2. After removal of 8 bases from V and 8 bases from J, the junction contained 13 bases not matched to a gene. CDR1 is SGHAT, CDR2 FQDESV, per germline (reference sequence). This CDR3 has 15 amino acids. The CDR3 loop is CASALTSGVRGTQYF. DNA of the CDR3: TGTGCCAGCGCCCTAACTAGCGGGGTAAGAGGTACGCAGTATTTT.

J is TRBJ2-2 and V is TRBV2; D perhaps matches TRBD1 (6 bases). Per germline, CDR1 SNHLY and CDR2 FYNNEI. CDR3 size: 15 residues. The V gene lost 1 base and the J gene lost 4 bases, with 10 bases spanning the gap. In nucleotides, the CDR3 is TGTGCCAGCAGTGAAGGGGGGCTAGGCACCGGGGAGCTGTTTTTT. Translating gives CASSEGGLGTGELFF.

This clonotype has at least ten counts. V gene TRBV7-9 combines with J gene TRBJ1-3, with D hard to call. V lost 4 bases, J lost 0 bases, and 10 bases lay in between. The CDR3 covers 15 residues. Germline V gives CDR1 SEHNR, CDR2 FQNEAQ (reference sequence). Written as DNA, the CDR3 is TGTGCCAGCAGCTCGGAGCTGAGCTCTGGAAACACCATATATTTT. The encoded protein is CASSSELSSGNTIYF.

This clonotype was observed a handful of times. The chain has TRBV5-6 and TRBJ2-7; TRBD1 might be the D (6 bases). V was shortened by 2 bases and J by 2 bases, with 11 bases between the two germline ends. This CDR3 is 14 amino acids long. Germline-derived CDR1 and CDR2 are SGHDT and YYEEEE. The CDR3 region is CASSLGQIPYEQYF. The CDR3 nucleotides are TGTGCCAGCAGCTTAGGACAGATCCCCTACGAGCAGTACTTC.

The chain's CDR3 is CASSATTYEQYF. The CDR3 DNA reads TGTGCCAGCAGTGCCACTACGTACGAGCAGTACTTC. This chain joins TRBV12-3 or TRBV12-4 and TRBJ2-7, with D uncertain. Trimming cost V 5 bases and J 4 bases, with 9 bases left between them. The CDR3 contains 12 residues.

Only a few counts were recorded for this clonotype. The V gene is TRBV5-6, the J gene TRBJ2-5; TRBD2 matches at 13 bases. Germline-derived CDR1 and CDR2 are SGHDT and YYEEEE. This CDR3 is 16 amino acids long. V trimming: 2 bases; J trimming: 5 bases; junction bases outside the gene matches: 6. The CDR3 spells CASSFGLAGELETQYF. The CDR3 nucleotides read TGTGCCAGCAGCTTTGGACTAGCGGGGGAGCTGGAGACCCAGTACTTC.

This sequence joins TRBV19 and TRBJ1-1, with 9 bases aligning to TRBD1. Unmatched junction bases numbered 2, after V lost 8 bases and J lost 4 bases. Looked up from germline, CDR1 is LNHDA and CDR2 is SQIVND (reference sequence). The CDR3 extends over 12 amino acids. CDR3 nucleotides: TGTGCCAGTGGGACAGGGAGCACTGAAGCTTTCTTT. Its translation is CASGTGSTEAFF.

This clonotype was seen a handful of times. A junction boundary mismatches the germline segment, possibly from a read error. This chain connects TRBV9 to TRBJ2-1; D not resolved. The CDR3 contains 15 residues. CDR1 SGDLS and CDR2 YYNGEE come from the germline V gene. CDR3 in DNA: TGTGCCAGCAGGTCCCATCACAGCTCCTACAATGAGCAGTTCTTT. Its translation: CASRSHHSSYNEQFF.

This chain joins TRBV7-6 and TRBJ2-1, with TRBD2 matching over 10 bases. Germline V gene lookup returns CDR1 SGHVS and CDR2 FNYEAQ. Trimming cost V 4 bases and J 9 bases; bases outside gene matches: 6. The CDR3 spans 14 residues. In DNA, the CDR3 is TGTGCCAGCAGCTCCACCGGGACTAGCGCTGAGCAGTTCTTC. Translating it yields CASSSTGTSAEQFF. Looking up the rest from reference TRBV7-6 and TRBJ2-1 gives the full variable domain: GAGVSQSPRYKVTKRGQDVALRCDPISGHVSLYWYRQALGQGPEFLTYFNYEAQQDKSGLPNDRFSAERPEGSISTLTIQRTEQRDSAMYRCASSSTGTSAEQFFGPGTRLTVL.

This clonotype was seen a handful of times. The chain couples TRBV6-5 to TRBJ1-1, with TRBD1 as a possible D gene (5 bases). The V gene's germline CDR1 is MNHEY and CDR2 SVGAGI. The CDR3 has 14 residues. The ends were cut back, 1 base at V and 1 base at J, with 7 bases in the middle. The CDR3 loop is CASSYYGANTEAFF. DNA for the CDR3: TGTGCCAGCAGTTACTACGGGGCGAACACTGAAGCTTTCTTT.

The CDR3 bases are TGTGCCAGCAGCTTAGCATCAGGGGCATCCTACAATGAGCAGTTCTTC. It codes for CASSLASGASYNEQFF. The chain uses TRBV7-6 and TRBJ2-1; perhaps TRBD1 as D (6 bases). V shed 0 bases and J shed 1 base, with 10 bases lying between them. Germline V lookup: CDR1 SGHVS, CDR2 FNYEAQ. The CDR3 runs to 16 residues.

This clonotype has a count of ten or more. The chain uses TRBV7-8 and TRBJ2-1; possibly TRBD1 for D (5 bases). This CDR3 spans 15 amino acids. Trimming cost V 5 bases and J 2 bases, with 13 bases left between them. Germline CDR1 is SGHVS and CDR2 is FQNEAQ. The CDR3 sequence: CASSLPGRAYNEQFF. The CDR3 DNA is TGTGCCAGCAGCCTCCCGGGCAGGGCCTACAATGAGCAGTTCTTC.

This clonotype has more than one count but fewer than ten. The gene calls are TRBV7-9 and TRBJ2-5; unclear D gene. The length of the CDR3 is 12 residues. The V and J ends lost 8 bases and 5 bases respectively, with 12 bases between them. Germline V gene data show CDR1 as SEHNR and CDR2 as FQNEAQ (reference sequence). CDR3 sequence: CASRALRETQYF. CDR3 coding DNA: TGTGCCAGCCGGGCTCTCAGGGAGACCCAGTACTTC.

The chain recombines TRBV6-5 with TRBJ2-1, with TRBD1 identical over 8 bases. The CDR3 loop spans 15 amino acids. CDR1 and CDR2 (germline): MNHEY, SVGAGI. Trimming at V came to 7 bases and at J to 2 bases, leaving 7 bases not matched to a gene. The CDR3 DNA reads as TGTGCCAGCAATCCGACAGGGGCACCCTACAATGAGCAGTTCTTC. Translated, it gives CASNPTGAPYNEQFF.

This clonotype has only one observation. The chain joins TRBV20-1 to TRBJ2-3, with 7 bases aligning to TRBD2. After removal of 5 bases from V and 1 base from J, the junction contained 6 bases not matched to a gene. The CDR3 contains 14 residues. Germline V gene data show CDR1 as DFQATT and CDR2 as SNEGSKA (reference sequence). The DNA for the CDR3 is TGCAGTGCTTTCAGGGAGGGAGGCACAGATACGCAGTATTTT. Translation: CSAFREGGTDTQYF.

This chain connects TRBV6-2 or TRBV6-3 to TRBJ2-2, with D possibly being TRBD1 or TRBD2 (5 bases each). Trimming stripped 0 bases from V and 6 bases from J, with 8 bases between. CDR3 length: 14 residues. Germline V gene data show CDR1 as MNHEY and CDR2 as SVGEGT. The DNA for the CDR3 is TGTGCCAGCAGTTACTCGGGGGATGCCGGGGAGCTGTTTTTT. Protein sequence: CASSYSGDAGELFF.

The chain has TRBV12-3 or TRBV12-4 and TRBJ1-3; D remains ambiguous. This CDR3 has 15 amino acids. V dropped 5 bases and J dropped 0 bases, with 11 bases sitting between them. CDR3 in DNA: TGTGCCAGCAGTCGACATGGGGTCTCTGGAAACACCATATATTTT. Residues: CASSRHGVSGNTIYF.

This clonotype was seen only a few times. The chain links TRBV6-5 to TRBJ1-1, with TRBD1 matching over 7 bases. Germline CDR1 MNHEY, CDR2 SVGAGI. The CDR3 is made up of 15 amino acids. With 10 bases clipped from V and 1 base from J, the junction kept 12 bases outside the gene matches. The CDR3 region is CATKTGRGANTEAFF. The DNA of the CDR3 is TGTGCCACCAAGACAGGGAGGGGTGCGAACACTGAAGCTTTCTTT.

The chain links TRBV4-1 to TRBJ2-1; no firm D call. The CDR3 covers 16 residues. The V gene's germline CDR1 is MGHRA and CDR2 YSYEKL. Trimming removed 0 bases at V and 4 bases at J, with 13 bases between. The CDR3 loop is CASSQDSLYLYNEQFF. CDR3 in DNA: TGCGCCAGCAGCCAAGATTCCCTATACCTGTACAATGAGCAGTTCTTC.

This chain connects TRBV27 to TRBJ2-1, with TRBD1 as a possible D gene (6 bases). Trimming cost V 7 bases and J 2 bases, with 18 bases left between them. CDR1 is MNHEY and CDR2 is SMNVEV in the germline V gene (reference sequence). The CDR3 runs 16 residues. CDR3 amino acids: CASTTEQGLAYNEQFF. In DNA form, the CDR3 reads TGTGCCAGCACCACCGAACAGGGATTAGCCTACAATGAGCAGTTCTTC.

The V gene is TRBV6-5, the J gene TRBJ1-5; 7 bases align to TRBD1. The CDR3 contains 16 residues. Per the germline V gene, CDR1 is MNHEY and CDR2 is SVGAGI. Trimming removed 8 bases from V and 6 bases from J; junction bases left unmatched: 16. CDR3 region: CASGDATGVDSQPQHF. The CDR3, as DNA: TGTGCCAGCGGGGACGCCACAGGGGTTGACAGTCAGCCCCAGCATTTT.

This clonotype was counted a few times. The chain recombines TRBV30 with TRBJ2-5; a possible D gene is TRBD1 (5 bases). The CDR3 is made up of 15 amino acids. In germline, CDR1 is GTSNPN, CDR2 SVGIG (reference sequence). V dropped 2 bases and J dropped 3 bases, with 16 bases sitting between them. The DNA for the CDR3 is TGTGCCTGGAGTCTGTTGCAGGGCATAGAAGAGACCCAGTACTTC. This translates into CAWSLLQGIEETQYF.

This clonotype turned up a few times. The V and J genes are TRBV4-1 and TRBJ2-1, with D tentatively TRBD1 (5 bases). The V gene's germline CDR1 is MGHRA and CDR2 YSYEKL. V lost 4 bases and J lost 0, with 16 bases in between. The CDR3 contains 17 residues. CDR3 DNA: TGCGCCAGCAGCCCAGGGCTCTCTCTGGGCTCCTACAATGAGCAGTTCTTC. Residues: CASSPGLSLGSYNEQFF.

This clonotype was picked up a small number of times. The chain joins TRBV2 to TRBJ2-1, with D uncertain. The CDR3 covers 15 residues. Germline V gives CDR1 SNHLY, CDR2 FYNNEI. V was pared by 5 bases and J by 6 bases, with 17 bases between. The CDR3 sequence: CASSLPVQWGNEQFF. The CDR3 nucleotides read TGTGCCAGCAGTCTTCCAGTCCAGTGGGGCAATGAGCAGTTCTTC.

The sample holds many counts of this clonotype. The CDR3 region has the DNA TGTGCCAGCATGCTTCCGGCAGCTAGTAAGACTAACTATGGCTACACCTTC. This translates into CASMLPAASKTNYGYTF. The chain carries TRBV28 and TRBJ1-2, with D hard to call. CDR3 length: 17 amino acids. The germline gives CDR1 MDHEN, CDR2 SYDVKM. The V end was cut by 7 bases, the J end by 0 bases, with 21 bases between.

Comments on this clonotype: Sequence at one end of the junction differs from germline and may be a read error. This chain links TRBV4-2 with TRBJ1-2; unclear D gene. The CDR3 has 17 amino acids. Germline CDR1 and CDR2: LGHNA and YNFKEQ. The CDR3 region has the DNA TGTGCCAGTAGCCAAGAAGTCGGTCCAGGTCGCCTCTCTGGCTACACCTTC. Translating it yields CASSQEVGPGRLSGYTF.

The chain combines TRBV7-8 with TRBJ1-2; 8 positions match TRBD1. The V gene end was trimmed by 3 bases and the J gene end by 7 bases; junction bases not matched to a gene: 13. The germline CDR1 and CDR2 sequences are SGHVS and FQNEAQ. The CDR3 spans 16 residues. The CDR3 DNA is TGTGCCAGCAGCTTGATTGTCGGACAGGGTGGCGGTGGCTACACCTTC. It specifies CASSLIVGQGGGGYTF.